Listed here are 17 T cell receptor beta chains from one sample, sequenced in a study of T cell clonality in common variable immunodeficiency. Clones were sequenced by immunoSEQ multiplex PCR, and TCRdb holds only the in-frame ones, with some missing. Altogether 44,000 or so clones were found in the sample, and no singletons occur. Sequencing used peripheral blood mononuclear cells. The source of these receptors is a person aged 18 to 70 in good health.

In its sample, this clone was seen many times. The read terminates 3 residues before the CDR3 end, so the remaining end is supplied by the germline J gene. This rearrangement joins TRBV10-3 to TRBJ1-1; TRBD1 might be the D (5 bases). V gave up 2 bases and J gave up 3 bases, with 13 bases separating them. This CDR3 has 15 residues. Germline V gives CDR1 ENHRY, CDR2 SYGVKD. The sequenced part of the CDR3 DNA is TGTGCCATCAGTGAGGGCCAGGGCGTAGACACTGAA. This translates into CAISEGQGVDTE. The entire CDR3 protein reads CAISEGQGVDTEAFF.

This clone has a count of ten or more. The missing CDR3 end, 3 residues past where the read stops, is filled in from the germline J gene. The chain links TRBV20-1 to TRBJ2-5, with TRBD1 matching over 10 bases. Germline CDR1 is DFQATT and CDR2 is SNEGSKA (reference sequence). The CDR3 sequence is 16 residues long. Trimming at V came to 6 bases and at J to 1 base, leaving 11 bases not matched to a gene. This CDR3 is CSADSWTGGSQETQYF. CDR3 DNA (partial): TGCAGTGCCGACTCTTGGACAGGGGGAAGCCAAGAGACC.

This clone was recorded at least ten times. The CDR3 is cut off 3 residues early in the read; its end comes from the germline J gene. The rearrangement links TRBV12-3 or TRBV12-4 to TRBJ1-1; D perhaps matches TRBD1 (5 bases). The CDR3 has 16 amino acids. Trimming left V 5 bases short and J 6 bases short, with 22 bases between. Incomplete CDR3 DNA: TGTGCCAGCAGTCCCACTAAGGCAGGGAGGGGCGCTGAA. Its protein product is CASSPTKAGRGAE. The CDR3 as a whole reads CASSPTKAGRGAEAFF.

At least ten counts were recorded for this clone. The read finishes 3 residues shy of the CDR3 end, and the germline J gene is used to complete it. V is TRBV2 and J is TRBJ2-3, with 9 bases lining up with TRBD1. Germline V gives CDR1 SNHLY, CDR2 FYNNEI. The CDR3 totals 15 residues. The V gene end was trimmed by 8 bases and the J gene end by 6 bases; junction bases not matched to a gene: 12. The CDR3 bases that were read are TGTGCCAGCCGCGACCGGGACAGGGTACGGGATACG. It translates to CASRDRDRVRDT. The CDR3 in its entirety is CASRDRDRVRDTQYF.

This clone was recorded at least ten times. Sequencing ends 3 residues short of the CDR3 end; the germline J gene provides the rest. The J gene is TRBJ1-1, the V gene TRBV7-3; 8 positions agree with TRBD1. The CDR3 is made up of 14 amino acids. Germline CDR1 SGHTA, CDR2 FQGTGA. J gave up 6 bases and V 4 bases, and 7 bases lay outside the gene matches. CDR3 residues: CASSSQGAGAEAFF. Partial CDR3 DNA: TGTGCCAGCAGCTCCCAGGGGGCTGGGGCTGAA.

This clone was seen repeatedly, ten times or more. The CDR3 spells CASSDNRGRVHGYTF. Partial CDR3 DNA: TGTGCCAGCAGCGATAACAGGGGGCGCGTTCATGGC. The chain couples TRBV13 to TRBJ1-2; 9 bases line up with TRBD1. The read is 3 residues too short to cover the CDR3 end, so that end is filled in from the germline J gene. The germline V gene encodes CDR1 PRHDT and CDR2 FYEKMQ (reference sequence). V lost 5 bases, J lost 6 bases, and 10 bases stayed unmatched. The CDR3 loop spans 15 amino acids.

This clone was seen ten or more times. The CDR3 goes on 3 residues after the read ends, and that part is filled in from the germline J gene. The V gene is TRBV19, the J gene TRBJ2-2; 12 bases fit TRBD2. In germline, CDR1 is LNHDA, CDR2 SQIVND (reference sequence). CDR3 size: 18 residues. With V trimmed by 2 bases and J by 6 bases, 10 bases remained unmatched. CDR3 DNA (partial): TGTGCCAGTAGTATAACCTCAGTAGGACTAGCGGGATCCGGGGAG. Amino acids: CASSITSVGLAGSGE. The full CDR3 sequence reads CASSITSVGLAGSGELFF.

This clone appeared many times. The read ends 3 residues shy of where the CDR3 ends; the end is completed using the germline J gene. The rearrangement uses TRBV13 and TRBJ1-6; possible D gene TRBD1, 5 bases. The CDR3 loop spans 14 amino acids. The germline V gene has CDR1 PRHDT and CDR2 FYEKMQ (reference sequence). Trimming shortened V by 0 bases and J by 7 bases, and 7 bases separated the two germline ends. The covered CDR3 bases are TGTGCCAGCAGCTTAGGCCGACAGAATTCACCC. This codes for CASSLGRQNSP. The full CDR3 reads CASSLGRQNSPLHF.

This clone was recorded many times. The read terminates 3 residues ahead of where the CDR3 ends, so the germline J gene completes it. The chain is built from TRBV4-1 and TRBJ1-1, with D perhaps TRBD1 (5 bases). Germline V gene lookup returns CDR1 MGHRA and CDR2 YSYEKL. CDR3 length: 16 residues. Deletions cut 0 bases from V and 0 bases from J, with 11 bases between. The sequenced CDR3 bases are TGCGCCAGCAGCCAAGAAGGAGGCAGGGTGAACACTGAA. Its translation: CASSQEGGRVNTE. The CDR3 in its entirety is CASSQEGGRVNTEAFF.

This clone was seen ten or more times. Read coverage stops 3 residues before the CDR3 terminus; the germline J gene supplies the remainder. The V and J genes are TRBV20-1 and TRBJ1-2, with 7 bases lining up with TRBD1. This CDR3 has 13 residues. V was pared by 4 bases and J by 6 bases, with 8 bases of the junction left unmatched. The V gene's germline CDR1 is DFQATT and CDR2 SNEGSKA (reference sequence). The CDR3 DNA, read in part, is TGCAGTGCTACCCATGGACAGGATGATGGC. This sequence encodes CSATHGQDDG. The CDR3 as a whole reads CSATHGQDDGYTF.

This clone was recorded many times. The read ends 3 residues shy of where the CDR3 ends; the end is completed using the germline J gene. J is TRBJ2-3 and V is TRBV11-2; possibly TRBD2 for D (5 bases). Trimming cost V 10 bases and J 0 bases, with 17 bases left between them. Germline loops: CDR1 SGHAT, CDR2 FQNNGV. There are 15 residues in the CDR3. The CDR3 spells CATQYLAGSTDTQYF. The covered CDR3 bases are TGTGCCACCCAGTATTTGGCGGGTAGCACAGATACG.

This clone was seen repeatedly, ten times or more. The sequence runs out 3 residues before the end of the CDR3; the remainder is reconstructed from the germline J gene. V and J are TRBV27 and TRBJ2-3; 11 nucleotides match TRBD2. The CDR3 spans 17 residues. Germline V CDR1 and CDR2: MNHEY, SMNVEV (reference sequence). The V gene end was trimmed by 2 bases and the J gene end by 1 base; junction bases not matched to a gene: 5. CDR3 protein: CASSLKLAGVRTDTQYF. CDR3 bases read: TGTGCCAGCAGTTTAAAACTAGCGGGAGTTCGCACAGATACG.

This clone was counted ten times or more. Read sequence stops 3 residues before the CDR3 end, and the germline J gene provides the missing end. The chain employs TRBV9 and TRBJ2-3, with D possibly being TRBD1 (5 bases). The germline V gene encodes CDR1 SGDLS and CDR2 YYNGEE. The CDR3 extends over 15 amino acids. Trimming stripped 2 bases from V and 4 bases from J, with 14 bases between. The CDR3 here is CASSVETVVSDTQYF. The DNA read from the CDR3 is TGTGCCAGCAGCGTGGAGACAGTCGTCTCAGATACG.

This clone was counted many times. The read halts 3 residues ahead of the CDR3 end, with the missing end drawn from the germline J gene. This chain joins TRBV10-3 and TRBJ1-4, with 7 bases lining up with TRBD1. CDR3 size: 14 residues. Unmatched junction bases numbered 1, after V lost 5 bases and J lost 1 base. From germline, CDR1 is ENHRY and CDR2 SYGVKD. Incomplete CDR3 DNA: TGTGCCATCAGTCGGACAGGAACTAATGAAAAA. Its protein product is CAISRTGTNEK. From start to end, the CDR3 is CAISRTGTNEKLFF.

This clone was observed many times. The read ends 3 residues early relative to the CDR3; the germline J gene fills the gap. The chain combines TRBV30 with TRBJ2-1; 11 bases line up with TRBD2. V shed 3 bases, J shed 1 base, and the junction held 8 bases outside the gene matches. The CDR3 is made up of 17 amino acids. Germline V gives CDR1 GTSNPN, CDR2 SVGIG (reference sequence). The sequenced part of the CDR3 DNA is TGTGCCTGGAGCGCTGGGACTAGCGGTACATCCTACAATGAG. Translated, it gives CAWSAGTSGTSYNE. The CDR3, in full, reads CAWSAGTSGTSYNEQFF.

This clone appeared many times. Coverage ceases 3 residues before the CDR3 finishes, and the germline J gene fills in the end. V is TRBV4-2 and J is TRBJ1-1; 7 bases are a match to TRBD1. This CDR3 region has 16 residues. V trimming: 0 bases; J trimming: 5 bases; junction bases outside the gene matches: 9. Germline CDR1 is LGHNA and CDR2 is YNFKEQ. The CDR3 loop is CASSQDGEGARTEAFF. The sequenced CDR3 bases are TGTGCCAGCAGCCAAGATGGGGAGGGGGCGCGGACTGAA.

This clone was found many times. The CDR3 goes on 3 residues after the read ends, and that part is filled in from the germline J gene. V usage is TRBV19 and J usage is TRBJ1-4, with D perhaps TRBD1 (6 bases). The length of the CDR3 is 15 residues. The V gene lost 4 bases and the J gene lost 7 bases, with 16 bases spanning the gap. The germline CDR1 and CDR2 sequences are LNHDA and SQIVND (reference sequence). The CDR3 here is CASSTPAKGGEKLFF. The sequenced part of the CDR3 DNA is TGTGCCAGTAGTACACCGGCAAAAGGGGGTGAAAAA.